This TCR beta chain was sequenced in a study of T-cell memory formation after mild COVID-19. Notes on the study in general: Largely, contracting CD4+ clones fell within CM and EM, and contracting CD8+ clones within EMRA. Memory from before infection featured some responding clones, which suggests cross-reactive memory joined. Day 37-peaking second-wave clones had unconfirmed SARS-CoV-2 specificity.

Trimming took 0 bases from V and 4 from J; bases not matched to a gene: 5. The length of the CDR3 is 15 residues. Looked up from germline, CDR1 is SGHRS and CDR2 is YFSETQ. Concerning this clonotype: The antigen is unknown.

After 5'RACE with constant-segment primers, TCR alpha and TCR beta cDNA libraries carrying sample barcodes and UMIs were obtained. Via MiXCR, TCRdb re-called the 5' RACE reads, giving one row per CDR3 protein. The sample includes 150,000 to 200,000 distinct CDR3 sequences, 20% to 25% of them seen just once. The TCR originated in an adult woman who had mild COVID-19 (a few samples of this study predate the infection). Cell type and time point are not known. The sequenced sample was PBMCs or a T cell subset sorted from them (not recorded which). The V gene is TRBV5-1, the J gene TRBJ2-3; 7 nucleotides agree with TRBD1. The CDR3 reads CASSLGETGSDTQYF. In nucleotides, the CDR3 is TGCGCCAGCAGCTTGGGTGAGACAGGGTCAGATACGCAGTATTTT.